The 25 T cell receptor beta chains given below trace back to one sample, sequenced in a study of T cell responses to AZD1222 COVID-19 vaccine. Using immunoSEQ multiplex PCR, the repertoire was profiled, and TCRdb retains in-frame clones only, with some absent. Of 130,000 or so clones in the sample, approximately 90% were seen once. The material was peripheral blood, obtained 28 days after the second AZD1222 dose. The source of these receptors is an adult who received the AZD1222 COVID-19 vaccine.

The rearrangement uses TRBV19 and TRBJ1-5; no definite D call. The CDR3 is 15 amino acids. V lost 3 bases to trimming and J lost 4 bases, with 13 bases between them. Germline CDR1 and CDR2: LNHDA and SQIVND (reference sequence). Written as DNA, the CDR3 is TGTGCCAGTAGTATTTCGGGGTCTTGGAATCAGCCCCAGCATTTT. It encodes CASSISGSWNQPQHF. The complete variable domain, with remaining parts taken from reference TRBV19 and TRBJ1-5, reads DGGITQSPKYLFRKEGQNVTLSCEQNLNHDAMYWYRQDPGQGLRLIYYSQIVNDFQKGDIAEGYSVSREKKESFPLTVTSAQKNPTAFYLCASSISGSWNQPQHFGDGTRLSIL.

The genes are TRBV7-9 and TRBJ2-7, with TRBD2 matching over 8 bases. The CDR3 loop spans 14 amino acids. CDR1 and CDR2 from the germline V gene are SEHNR and FQNEAQ (reference sequence). V shed 5 bases and J 3 bases; nucleotides not matched to a gene: 6. The CDR3 loop is CASSPTSGSYEQYF. Here the CDR3 DNA reads TGTGCCAGCAGCCCCACCAGCGGGAGCTACGAGCAGTACTTC.

This chain joins TRBV18 and TRBJ1-1, with D possibly TRBD1 on 6 matching bases. Germline V gene data show CDR1 as KGHSH and CDR2 as LQKENI. The CDR3 contains 15 residues. V dropped 3 bases and J dropped 3 bases, with 14 bases sitting between them. Here the CDR3 reads CASSPQVGGHTEAFF. CDR3 in DNA: TGTGCCAGCTCACCCCAGGTTGGGGGGCACACTGAAGCTTTCTTT.

This sequence joins TRBV23-1 and TRBJ2-2; D is unresolved. TRBV23-1 is an open reading frame, and its role is uncertain. CDR3 length: 16 residues. V was shortened by 3 bases and J by 4 bases, with 15 bases between the two germline ends. The CDR3 protein is CASSQPLSTFTGELFF. Here the CDR3 DNA reads TGCGCCAGCAGTCAGCCTCTATCAACCTTCACCGGGGAGCTGTTTTTT.

The chain couples TRBV14 to TRBJ1-4; 8 bases are a match to TRBD1. The V gene end was trimmed by 4 bases and the J gene end by 6 bases; junction bases not matched to a gene: 7. The CDR3 has 15 amino acids. Germline lookup yields CDR1 SGHDN and CDR2 FVKESK. This chain's CDR3 is CASSPSDRVYEKLFF. DNA for the CDR3: TGTGCCAGCAGCCCCTCGGACAGGGTCTATGAAAAACTGTTTTTT.

This clone was seen a single time. The chain uses TRBV28 and TRBJ2-3; no reliable D call. The ends were cut back, 3 bases at V and 0 bases at J, with 1 base in the middle. The germline gives CDR1 MDHEN, CDR2 SYDVKM. The CDR3 runs to 12 residues. In DNA, the CDR3 is TGTGCCAGCAGTTTTAGCACAGATACGCAGTATTTT. It translates to CASSFSTDTQYF.

The J gene is TRBJ2-1, the V gene TRBV5-5; D is unresolved. CDR3 length equals 17 residues. V lost 3 bases and J lost 4, with 20 bases in between. CDR1 is SGHKS and CDR2 is YYEKEE in the germline V gene (reference sequence). The CDR3 spells CASSSRSPALLYNEQFF. For the CDR3, the DNA is TGTGCCAGCAGCTCCCGGTCTCCCGCTTTACTATACAATGAGCAGTTCTTC. Together with reference TRBV5-5 and TRBJ2-1, the CDR3 gives the full variable domain: DAGVTQSPTHLIKTRGQQVTLRCSPISGHKSVSWYQQVLGQGPQFIFQYYEKEERGRGNFPDRFSARQFPNYSSELNVNALLLGDSALYLCASSSRSPALLYNEQFFGPGTRLTVL.

The V call is TRBV28, the J call TRBJ2-2; D possibly corresponds to TRBD2 (5 bases). Germline CDR1 reads MDHEN; CDR2 reads SYDVKM. Trimming pared 6 bases from V and 3 bases from J, leaving 8 bases between. This CDR3 is built from 13 residues. This CDR3 reads CASSPGDTGELFF. The CDR3 nucleotides are TGTGCCAGCAGCCCCGGGGACACCGGGGAGCTGTTTTTT. The complete variable domain, with remaining parts taken from reference TRBV28 and TRBJ2-2, reads DVKVTQSSRYLVKRTGEKVFLECVQDMDHENMFWYRQDPGLGLRLIYFSYDVKMKEKGDIPEGYSVSREKKERFSLILESASTNQTSMYLCASSPGDTGELFFGEGSRLTVL.

The chain is built from TRBV12-3 or TRBV12-4 and TRBJ1-5; the D gene is possibly TRBD1 (6 bases). The CDR3 loop spans 12 amino acids. V was shortened by 9 bases and J by 3 bases, with 9 bases between the two germline ends. The CDR3 protein is CASQGPNQPQHF. DNA of the CDR3: TGTGCCAGTCAGGGGCCCAATCAGCCCCAGCATTTT.

V and J are TRBV4-2 and TRBJ2-7; D may correspond to TRBD1 or TRBD2 (6 bases each). The ends were cut back, 1 base at V and 7 bases at J, with 17 bases in the middle. Looked up from germline, CDR1 is LGHNA and CDR2 is YNFKEQ. The CDR3 length is 15 residues. CDR3 in DNA: TGTGCCAGCAGCCAAGGGGGGGCTGACCTAGGAGAGCAGTACTTC. Translating gives CASSQGGADLGEQYF.

This chain links TRBV27 with TRBJ2-7; possible D gene TRBD2, 5 bases. CDR1 is MNHEY, CDR2 SMNVEV, per germline (reference sequence). The CDR3 sequence is 16 residues long. Trimming left V 0 bases short and J 6 bases short, with 18 bases between. The CDR3 sequence is CASSLSGQTYGGEQYF. The CDR3 DNA reads TGTGCCAGCAGTTTATCCGGGCAGACCTACGGAGGCGAGCAGTACTTC.

The rearrangement links TRBV30 to TRBJ2-7, with a possible D match to TRBD1 (6 bases). V lost 0 bases, J lost 3 bases, and 18 bases lay in between. The CDR3 is 16 residues long. The germline V gene encodes CDR1 GTSNPN and CDR2 SVGIG (reference sequence). The CDR3 DNA follows: TGTGCCTGGAGTGTAGGATCGGTGGGACATTACTACGAGCAGTACTTC. Protein product: CAWSVGSVGHYYEQYF.

The chain combines TRBV12-3 or TRBV12-4 with TRBJ1-1; D is possibly TRBD1 (6 bases). CDR3 length equals 13 residues. Trimming pared 7 bases from V and 0 bases from J, leaving 9 bases between. The CDR3 spells CASTGQLNTEAFF. CDR3 bases: TGTGCCAGCACCGGACAGTTGAACACTGAAGCTTTCTTT.

The gene calls are TRBV9 and TRBJ1-1, with a possible D match to TRBD1 (5 bases). Germline-derived CDR1 and CDR2 are SGDLS and YYNGEE. The CDR3 totals 13 residues. V lost 9 bases, J lost 1 base, and 13 bases lay in between. CDR3 residues: CATSTAPNTEAFF. DNA for the CDR3: TGTGCCACCTCGACAGCGCCGAACACTGAAGCTTTCTTT.

CDR3 nucleotide sequence: TGTGCCAGCAGCGTCCGGACAGGCTCATATTATGAGCAGTTCTTC. The encoded protein is CASSVRTGSYYEQFF. The gene calls are TRBV7-8 and TRBJ2-1; 7 nucleotides align to TRBD1. This CDR3 is 15 amino acids long. Per germline, CDR1 SGHVS and CDR2 FQNEAQ. With 5 bases clipped from V and 8 bases from J, the junction kept 12 bases outside the gene matches.

J is TRBJ1-6 and V is TRBV19; possible D gene TRBD1, 6 bases. The CDR3 spans 16 residues. Germline V gene data show CDR1 as LNHDA and CDR2 as SQIVND (reference sequence). With 6 bases removed from V and 9 bases from J, the gap between germline ends came to 21 bases. The CDR3 loop reads CASSNAGARNGSPLHF. The CDR3 DNA reads as TGTGCCAGTAGCAATGCAGGGGCGAGGAATGGTTCACCCCTCCACTTT.

Turning to this clone: The sample has other DNA sequences that encode this CDR3 too. The V call is TRBV18, the J call TRBJ2-1; tentatively, D is TRBD1 (6 bases). CDR3 length: 13 amino acids. From germline, CDR1 is KGHSH and CDR2 LQKENI. The V end lost 5 bases, the J end lost 4 bases, and 9 bases lay between the germline ends. The CDR3 nucleotides are TGTGCCAGCTCATCCGGACAGTACAATGAGCAGTTCTTC. Protein: CASSSGQYNEQFF.

The rearrangement uses TRBV18 and TRBJ2-4; 8 bases fit TRBD2. Looked up from germline, CDR1 is KGHSH and CDR2 is LQKENI. Unmatched junction bases numbered 1, after V lost 0 bases and J lost 0 bases. The CDR3 totals 16 residues. The CDR3 region is CASSPPAGGAKNIQYF. CDR3 nucleotides: TGTGCCAGCTCACCACCGGCGGGAGGAGCCAAAAACATTCAGTACTTC. Full variable domain (missing parts from reference TRBV18 and TRBJ2-4): NAGVMQNPRHLVRRRGQEARLRCSPMKGHSHVYWYRQLPEEGLKFMVYLQKENIIDESGMPKERFSAEFPKEGPSILRIQQVVRGDSAAYFCASSPPAGGAKNIQYFGAGTRLSVL.

This chain links TRBV30 with TRBJ1-1; 9 nucleotides line up with TRBD1. The V gene end was trimmed by 1 base and the J gene end by 9 bases; junction bases not matched to a gene: 6. The germline gives CDR1 GTSNPN, CDR2 SVGIG (reference sequence). The CDR3 runs 13 residues. The CDR3 here is CAWSGGDRVKAFF. Here the CDR3 DNA reads TGTGCCTGGAGTGGGGGGGACAGGGTGAAAGCTTTCTTT.

The rearrangement uses TRBV2 and TRBJ1-1, with D possibly matching TRBD1 (5 bases). The CDR3 extends over 12 amino acids. Germline loops: CDR1 SNHLY, CDR2 FYNNEI. V lost 7 bases, J lost 4 bases, and 10 bases lay in between. The CDR3 nucleotides read TGTGCCAGCAACGGACACCTCACTGAAGCTTTCTTT. The encoded protein is CASNGHLTEAFF.

The J gene is TRBJ1-4, the V gene TRBV10-2; D is uncertain. V lost 3 bases, J lost 7 bases, and 15 bases lay in between. CDR3 length equals 15 residues. Germline V gene sequence: CDR1 WSHSY, CDR2 SAAADI. CDR3 sequence: CASSDGTRVGEKLFF. DNA for the CDR3: TGCGCCAGCAGTGACGGCACGCGAGTAGGTGAAAAACTGTTTTTT.

The gene calls are TRBV2 and TRBJ2-1, with TRBD2 identical over 11 bases. This CDR3 is built from 15 residues. Germline CDR1 SNHLY, CDR2 FYNNEI. The ends lost 2 bases at V and 4 bases at J; junction bases unmatched: 1. For the CDR3, the DNA is TGTGCCAGCAGTGAAACTAGCGGGAGATACAATGAGCAGTTCTTC. The encoded protein is CASSETSGRYNEQFF.

V is TRBV2 and J is TRBJ1-6, with no clear D. The CDR3 extends over 14 amino acids. Germline loops: CDR1 SNHLY, CDR2 FYNNEI. V was shortened by 7 bases and J by 6 bases, with 13 bases between the two germline ends. CDR3 nucleotides: TGTGCCAGCACCCTTTGGGTCTCTAATTCACCCCTCCACTTT. Translation: CASTLWVSNSPLHF.

This chain joins TRBV28 and TRBJ2-3; D ambiguous. The V gene lost 7 bases and the J gene lost 2 bases, with 10 bases spanning the gap. This CDR3 contains 13 residues. CDR1 and CDR2 from the germline V gene are MDHEN and SYDVKM. CDR3 protein: CASKRVNTDTQYF. The CDR3 DNA reads as TGTGCCAGCAAAAGGGTTAACACAGATACGCAGTATTTT.

This clone was counted a few times. The CDR3 here is CASSRQGFWNQPQHF. The CDR3 DNA reads as TGTGCCAGTAGTCGTCAGGGCTTTTGGAATCAGCCCCAGCATTTT. The chain is built from TRBV19 and TRBJ1-5, with a possible D match to TRBD1 (5 bases). There are 15 residues in the CDR3. Trimming shortened V by 5 bases and J by 4 bases, and 15 bases separated the two germline ends. Germline V gene lookup returns CDR1 LNHDA and CDR2 SQIVND (reference sequence).